This T cell receptor beta chain was sequenced during a study of blood T cell repertoires in COVID-19 (dated by TCRdb to the early 2020s). For the study in its entirety: Collaborator samples came from the United States, Italy and Spain and covered acute and convalescent phases of COVID-19. The material from the prospective study consisted of cDNA or gDNA derived from T cells, B-cell-depleted T cells, or PBMCs. The sample metadata nearly always contained a de-identified subject ID, COVID-19 status, age in years and sex. HLA class I and class II types, where available, came from metadata supplied by the sample provider rather than from assay-based typing. The repertoires were released in a freely available public database meant as a resource for research on the immune response to SARS-CoV-2. The samples were drawn from two sources: the first 160 participants of the ongoing ImmuneRACE study, and 1,200 or so subjects contributed by 6 global collaborators. Deeply sampled blood TCRbeta repertoires from subjects exposed to, actively infected with, or recovered from COVID-19 were included in the dataset. General study outcomes and caveats: How much clinical and demographic metadata was included differed by source and by participant, and the metadata was provided uncurated.

Whole blood was collected in K2EDTA tubes by collaborating institutions according to the institutions' own protocols. For TCRbeta analysis, collaborator samples were shipped as frozen whole blood, as isolated PBMCs, or as DNA extracted from either sample type. Remarks on this clone: Its antigen is currently not known. One base away there is no much larger clone; base qualities are not given.

The immunoSEQ Assay, a bias-controlled multiplex PCR, was used to amplify TCRbeta CDR3 regions from genomic DNA. For the original study's pipeline: Nucleated cell counts per sample were estimated from amplification of reference gene primers within the assay. Sequence reads were collapsed and filtered to measure the absolute abundance of every unique TCRbeta CDR3 rearrangement. For each sample, productive Simpson clonality was calculated as the square root of Simpson's diversity index across productive rearrangements. TCRdb limited this immuneACCESS table to in-frame rearrangements with V and J called. A share of clones is missing; checked studies link under half to unresolved V genes, and the rest is unexplained. V, J and clone size are taken as reported in that table, and D and trimming were inferred from the DNA itself. The sample includes 50,000 to 65,000 clones, with around nine tenths observed a single time. Over 0.8% of the sample is in the top ten clones.

This receptor was obtained from a man in his sixties or seventies with acute or convalescent COVID-19. Sequenced material: peripheral blood.

The DNA reads TGTGCCAGCAGCTTGTTAGCGGGGGCAGATACGCAGTATTTT. Its protein is CASSLLAGADTQYF. The rearrangement joined TRBV5-4 to TRBJ2-3, with 9 bases matching TRBD2. In the germline V gene (reference sequence), CDR1 corresponds to SGHNT and CDR2 to YYREEE. Clipping removes 1 base from V and 4 bases from J, with 1 as the unmatched junction base count. Counted from cysteine to phenylalanine, this CDR3 has 14 amino acids. The read is trimmed to its CDR3 DNA, 42 bases read in frame from base 1. Here the CDR3 is joined to the reference TRBV5-4 and TRBJ2-3 genes, and the full variable domain is: ETGVTQSPTHLIKTRGQQVTLRCSSQSGHNTVSWYQQALGQGPQFIFQYYREEENGRGNFPPRFSGLQFPNYSSELNVNALELDDSALYLCASSLLAGADTQYFGPGTRLTVL.